Sequencing of this T cell receptor beta chain was carried out in a study of beta chain features in type 1 diabetes. Every single donor gave one heparinised blood draw, and these averaged about 120 mL. Sorting based on CD45RO/CCR7/CD25/CD127/CD95/CD27 separated CD4+ naive, central memory, regulatory and stem cell-like memory cells. Sequenced material consisted of expressed TCRB transcripts (all of the isolated RNA was reverse transcribed). Sequencing of naive, central memory and regulatory T cell samples gave an average of roughly 3.5 million reads. Clones were sequenced by immunoSEQ multiplex PCR, and TCRdb holds only the in-frame ones, with some missing. Among under 200,000 clones listed, about 8.5% were seen once. The study, taken as a whole, reports: Fewer insertions but more deletions were seen at VDJ junctions in type 1 diabetes patients.

Comment on this clone: The antigen remains undetermined.

The germline V gene encodes CDR1 SEHNR and CDR2 FQNEAQ (reference sequence). The junction had 5 bases not matched to a gene; V was cut back by 6 bases and J by 3 bases. The CDR3 extends over 15 amino acids. The specimen was central memory CD4+ T cells from blood. The TCR originated in a young man in good health. This chain links TRBV7-9 with TRBJ2-1; 10 positions agree with TRBD2. CDR3 in amino acids: CASSSSGGNYNEQFF. The CDR3 nucleotides are TGTGCCAGCAGTTCTAGCGGGGGAAACTACAATGAGCAGTTCTTC.